The next 2 T cell receptor beta chains were all read from a single sample in a study of T cells in Graves' hyperthyroidism and ophthalmopathy. Authors of the study amplified TCR beta CDR3 regions from RNA transcripts. The TCR CDR3 was amplified in a first-round RT-PCR using the HTBI primer set. One entry per CDR3 protein results from TCRdb running MiXCR on the multiplex PCR reads. The table has around 100,000 distinct CDR3 sequences, around 50% seen once; the top ten hold approximately 30%. The specimen was blood. All receptors come from a man aged 35-49 years with Graves' hyperthyroidism.

To note about this clonotype: A junction boundary mismatches the germline segment, possibly from a read error. The chain recombines TRBV14 with TRBJ2-1; TRBD2 aligns across 7 bases. The length of the CDR3 is 14 residues. Per the germline V gene, CDR1 is SGHDN and CDR2 is FVKESK. CDR3 sequence (DNA): TGTGCCTGCAGCCTGGGGAGGGTCCGCAATGGGCAGTTCTTC. Amino acid sequence: CACSLGRVRNGQFF.

V usage is TRBV12-3 or TRBV12-4 and J usage is TRBJ2-4, with D possibly matching TRBD1 (6 bases). V was clipped by 7 bases and J by 15 bases, with 16 bases between them. This CDR3 contains 11 residues. The CDR3 sequence is CASTAQGPWYF. CDR3 DNA: TGTGCCAGCACCGCACAGGGCCCCTGGTACTTC.